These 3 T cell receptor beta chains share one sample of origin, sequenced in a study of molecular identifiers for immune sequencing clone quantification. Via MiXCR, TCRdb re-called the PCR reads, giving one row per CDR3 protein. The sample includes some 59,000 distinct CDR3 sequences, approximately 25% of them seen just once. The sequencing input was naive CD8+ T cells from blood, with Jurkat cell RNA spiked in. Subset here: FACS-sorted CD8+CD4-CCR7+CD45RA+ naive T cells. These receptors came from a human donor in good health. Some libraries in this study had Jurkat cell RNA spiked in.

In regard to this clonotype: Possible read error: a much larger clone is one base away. In DNA, the CDR3 is TGTGCCAGCAGCCCCCACTTAGGAACCCAGCACTTC. It yields the protein CASSPHLGTQHF. This chain links TRBV9 with TRBJ2-5; D is unclear. CDR1 is SGDLS and CDR2 is YYNGEE in the germline V gene. The CDR3 is made up of 12 amino acids.

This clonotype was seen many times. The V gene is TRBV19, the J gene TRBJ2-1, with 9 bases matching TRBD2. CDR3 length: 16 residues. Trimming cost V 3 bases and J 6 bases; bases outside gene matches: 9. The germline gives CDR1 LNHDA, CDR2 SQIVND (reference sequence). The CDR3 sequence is CASSISSGGTVNEQFF. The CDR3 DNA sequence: TGTGCCAGTAGTATTAGTAGCGGGGGTACAGTCAATGAGCAGTTCTTC.

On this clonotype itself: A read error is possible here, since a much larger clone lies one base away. The CDR3 nucleotides read TGTGCCAGCAGCCCGCGGGGGGGGCCGGAGAATGGGCAGTTCTTC. Translation gives CASSPRGGPENGQFF. The rearrangement links TRBV5-6 to TRBJ2-1; 9 bases are shared with TRBD2. Looked up from germline, CDR1 is SGHDT and CDR2 is YYEEEE. This CDR3 has 15 residues.